This T cell receptor (beta chain) appears in the sequencing data of a study of HIV-infected patients and healthy controls. Study results and caveats: Compared with healthy controls, HIV-infected patients showed less CDR3 sharing between individuals. Compared with controls, mean Gini indices were significantly raised in HIV-infected repertoires, possibly indicating oligoclonality.

Approximately 500 ng RNA was reverse transcribed with alpha and beta constant-region primers. Using multiplexing indices, alpha and beta chain libraries were generated apart by chain-specific third strand synthesis. TCRdb reprocessed the 5' RACE reads via MiXCR and lists one record per CDR3 protein. The sample consists of 20,000 to 30,000 distinct CDR3 sequences, 8% to 10% of them appearing once. About this clonotype: Its antigen is unidentified.

CDR3 length: 17 residues. The germline CDR1 and CDR2 sequences are LGHNA and YNFKEQ. V dropped 1 base and J dropped 4 bases, with 16 bases sitting between them. Whole blood was used without fractionation, so all unsorted peripheral T cells were included. This chain uses TRBV4-2 with TRBJ2-2, with D tentatively TRBD1 (7 bases). The receptor's source is an adult in good health. The source material was blood. CDR3 bases: TGTGCCAGCAGCCAAGGGGTCGCAGGGGGAGGCACCGGGGAGCTGTTTTTT. The encoded protein is CASSQGVAGGGTGELFF.